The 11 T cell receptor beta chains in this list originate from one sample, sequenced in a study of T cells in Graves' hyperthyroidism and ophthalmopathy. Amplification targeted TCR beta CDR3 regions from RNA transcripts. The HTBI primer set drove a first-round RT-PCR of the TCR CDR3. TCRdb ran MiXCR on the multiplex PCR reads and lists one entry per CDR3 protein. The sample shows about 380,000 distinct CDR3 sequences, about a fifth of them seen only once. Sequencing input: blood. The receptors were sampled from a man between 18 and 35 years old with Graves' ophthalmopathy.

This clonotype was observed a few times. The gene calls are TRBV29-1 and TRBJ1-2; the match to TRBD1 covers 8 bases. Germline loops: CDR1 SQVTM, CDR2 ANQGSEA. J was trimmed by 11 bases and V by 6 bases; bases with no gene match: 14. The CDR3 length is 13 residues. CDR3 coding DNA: TGCAGCGTCCAGGGACAGGCCCCTGAGCGTTACACCTTC. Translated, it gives CSVQGQAPERYTF.

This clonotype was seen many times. CDR3 loop: CASSYSMQATDTQYF. CDR3 coding DNA: TGTGCCAGCAGTTACTCGATGCAGGCCACAGATACGCAGTATTTT. The rearrangement uses TRBV6-2 or TRBV6-3 and TRBJ2-3, with D uncertain. This CDR3 has 15 amino acids. V lost 0 bases and J lost 2, with 9 bases in between. Per germline, CDR1 MNHEY and CDR2 SVGEGT.

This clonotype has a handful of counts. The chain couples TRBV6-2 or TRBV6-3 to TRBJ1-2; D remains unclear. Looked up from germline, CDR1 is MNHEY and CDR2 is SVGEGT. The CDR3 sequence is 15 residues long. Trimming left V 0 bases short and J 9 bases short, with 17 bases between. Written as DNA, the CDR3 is TGTGCCAGCAGTTACTCGTCGGACGGACCCGGGAGCTACACCTTC. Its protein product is CASSYSSDGPGSYTF.

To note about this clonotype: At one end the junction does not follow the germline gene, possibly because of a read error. The DNA of the CDR3 is TGCGCCAGCAGCCAAGCAGGGACGTCCACCTACGAGCAGTACTTC. Its protein product is CASSQAGTSTYEQYF. V is TRBV7-2 and J is TRBJ2-7, with D perhaps assigned TRBD1 or TRBD2 (5 bases each). This CDR3 has 15 amino acids. Germline V gene sequence: CDR1 SGHTA, CDR2 FQGNSA.

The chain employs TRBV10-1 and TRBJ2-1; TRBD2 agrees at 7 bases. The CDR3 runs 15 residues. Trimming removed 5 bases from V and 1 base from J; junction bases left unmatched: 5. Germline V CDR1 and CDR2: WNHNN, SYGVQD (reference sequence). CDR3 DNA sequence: TGCGCCAGCAGTTCTACTAGCGAGTCCTACAATGAGCAGTTCTTC. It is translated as CASSSTSESYNEQFF.

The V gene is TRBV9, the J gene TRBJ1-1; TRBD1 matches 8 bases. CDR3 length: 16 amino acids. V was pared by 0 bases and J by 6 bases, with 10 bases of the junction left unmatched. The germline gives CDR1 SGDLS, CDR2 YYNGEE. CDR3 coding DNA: TGTGCCAGCAGCGTAGCAGGGGGCATTAGTATCGCTGAAGCTTTCTTT. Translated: CASSVAGGISIAEAFF.

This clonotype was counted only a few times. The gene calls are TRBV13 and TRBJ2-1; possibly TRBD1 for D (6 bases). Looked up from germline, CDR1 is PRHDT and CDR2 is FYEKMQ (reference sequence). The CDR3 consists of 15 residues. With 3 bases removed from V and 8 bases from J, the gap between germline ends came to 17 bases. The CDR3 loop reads CASSFEDRISDEQFF. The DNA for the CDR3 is TGTGCCAGCAGCTTTGAAGACAGGATCAGCGATGAGCAGTTCTTC. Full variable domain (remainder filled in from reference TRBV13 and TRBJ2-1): AAGVIQSPRHLIKEKRETATLKCYPIPRHDTVYWYQQGPGQDPQFLISFYEKMQSDKGSIPDRFSAQQFSDYHSELNMSSLELGDSALYFCASSFEDRISDEQFFGPGTRLTVL.

The CDR3 sequence: CATSRPTDSNYGYTF. The CDR3 coding sequence is TGTGCCACCAGCAGACCTACGGACAGCAACTATGGCTACACCTTC. This chain links TRBV15 with TRBJ1-2, with D possibly TRBD1 on 6 matching bases. CDR3 size: 15 residues. V shed 2 bases and J shed 2 bases, with 12 bases lying between them. In germline, CDR1 is LNHNV, CDR2 YYDKDF (reference sequence). Full variable domain (outside the CDR3, taken from reference TRBV15 and TRBJ1-2): DAMVIQNPRYQVTQFGKPVTLSCSQTLNHNVMYWYQQKSSQAPKLLFHYYDKDFNNEADTPDNFQSRRPNTSFCFLDIRSPGLGDTAMYLCATSRPTDSNYGYTFGSGTRLTVV.

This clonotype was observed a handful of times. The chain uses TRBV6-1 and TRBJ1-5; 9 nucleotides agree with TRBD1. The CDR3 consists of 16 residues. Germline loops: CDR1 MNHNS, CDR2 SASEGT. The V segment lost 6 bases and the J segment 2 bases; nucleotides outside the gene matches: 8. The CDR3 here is CASRSNRGPGNQPQHF. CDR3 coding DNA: TGTGCCAGCAGATCTAACAGGGGGCCGGGCAATCAGCCCCAGCATTTT.

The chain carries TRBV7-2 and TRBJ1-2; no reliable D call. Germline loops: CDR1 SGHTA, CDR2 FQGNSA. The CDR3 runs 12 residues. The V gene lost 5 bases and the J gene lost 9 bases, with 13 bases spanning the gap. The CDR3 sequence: CASSLLGSRYTF. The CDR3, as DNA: TGTGCCAGCAGCCTTTTGGGCAGTCGCTACACCTTC.

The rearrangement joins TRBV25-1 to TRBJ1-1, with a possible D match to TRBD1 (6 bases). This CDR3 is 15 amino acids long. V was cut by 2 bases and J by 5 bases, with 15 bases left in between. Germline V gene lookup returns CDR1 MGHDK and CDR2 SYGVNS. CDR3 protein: CASSERGSVGTEAFF. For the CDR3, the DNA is TGTGCCAGCAGTGAAAGGGGGTCAGTGGGAACTGAAGCTTTCTTT.